Sequencing of this T cell receptor (beta chain) was carried out in a study of human T cells and chemical hapten exposure. Study background: DPC (0.01%) was patch tested on the upper back and read at 6 days. The study's findings and limits: Compared to controls, expanded TCRs made significantly more large clusters of similar CDR3s. Sensitization with DPC brought no change to TCRs above 1 in 1000 in frequency.

Unique molecular identifiers were attached to individual cDNA molecules within the library. MiXCR, applied by TCRdb to the RACE reads, yields one record per CDR3 protein. The table records under 110,000 distinct CDR3 sequences, 12% of them present only once. This clonotype has a count of ten or more. Its matching antigen is unknown. The time point was: pre-sensitization, week 0. Treatment specified: therapeutic diphenylcyclopropenone sensitization with weekly scalp DPC. The CDR3 contains 14 residues. The J segment lost 6 bases and the V segment lost 7 bases, leaving 9 bases of the junction unmatched. Germline CDR1 SNHLY, CDR2 FYNNEI.

The material sequenced was whole blood, taken in connection with sensitization to the hapten diphenylcyclopropenone (DPC). This clonotype was obtained from a woman aged 45-65 years with alopecia areata. Some clones in this sample may be carry-over from other donors' samples. This chain links TRBV2 with TRBJ2-7, with 10 bases lining up with TRBD1. This CDR3 reads CASIQRDRGGEQYF. As DNA, the CDR3 is TGTGCCAGCATCCAGCGGGACAGGGGAGGCGAGCAGTACTTC. The whole variable domain, remainder taken from reference TRBV2 and TRBJ2-7, is EPEVTQTPSHQVTQMGQEVILRCVPISNHLYFYWYRQILGQKVEFLVSFYNNEISEKSEIFDDQFSVERPDGSNFTLKIRSTKLEDSAMYFCASIQRDRGGEQYFGPGTRLTVT.